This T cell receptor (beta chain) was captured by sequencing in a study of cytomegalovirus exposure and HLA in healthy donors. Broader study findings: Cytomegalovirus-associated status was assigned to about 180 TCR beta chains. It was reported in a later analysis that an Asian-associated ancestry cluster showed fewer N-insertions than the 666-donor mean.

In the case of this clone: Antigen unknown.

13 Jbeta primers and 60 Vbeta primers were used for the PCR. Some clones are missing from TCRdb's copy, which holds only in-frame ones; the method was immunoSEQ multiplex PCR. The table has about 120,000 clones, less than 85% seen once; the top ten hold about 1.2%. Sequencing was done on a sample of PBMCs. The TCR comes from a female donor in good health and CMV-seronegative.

This chain's CDR3 is CASRPGGTDIYEQYF. The DNA of the CDR3 is TGTGCCAGCAGACCGGGGGGGACAGACATTTACGAGCAGTACTTC. V gene TRBV5-4 combines with J gene TRBJ2-7; TRBD2 might be the D (8 bases). The CDR3 has 15 residues. Deletions cut 5 bases from V and 4 bases from J, with 19 bases between. In germline, CDR1 is SGHNT, CDR2 YYREEE (reference sequence).